These 3 T cell receptor beta chains were all obtained from the same sample, sequenced in a study of T-cell memory formation after mild COVID-19. TCRdb passed the 5' RACE reads through MiXCR, listing each CDR3 protein once. The data hold hundreds of thousands of distinct CDR3 sequences, with about a fifth observed a single time. Sequenced material: PBMCs or a T cell subset sorted from them (not recorded which). These receptors originate from an adult woman who had mild COVID-19 (a few samples of this study predate the infection). Cell type and time point are not known.

The J gene is TRBJ1-4, the V gene TRBV11-2; D may be TRBD1 (5 bases). Germline CDR1 is SGHAT and CDR2 is FQNNGV. This CDR3 is 14 amino acids long. Trimming shortened V by 6 bases and J by 10 bases, and 18 bases separated the two germline ends. This CDR3 is CASSVAPTVRKLFF. The CDR3 DNA reads as TGTGCCAGCAGTGTGGCTCCGACAGTCCGAAAACTGTTTTTT.

The chain uses TRBV5-8 and TRBJ1-5; D unclear. Germline V gene data show CDR1 as SGHTS and CDR2 as YDEGEE. The CDR3 is 15 residues long. Deletions cut 0 bases from V and 0 bases from J, with 7 bases between. This chain's CDR3 is CASSLDPYSNQPQHF. CDR3 bases: TGTGCCAGCAGCTTGGATCCCTATAGCAATCAGCCCCAGCATTTT.

The genes are TRBV5-6 and TRBJ2-7, with 7 positions matching TRBD1. The CDR3 consists of 14 residues. V lost 5 bases to trimming and J lost 8 bases; unmatched junction nucleotides: 13. Germline CDR1 reads SGHDT; CDR2 reads YYEEEE. In DNA, the CDR3 is TGTGCCAGCAGTCCCGGGACAGCATTTCACCAGCAGTACTTC. This sequence encodes CASSPGTAFHQQYF.